Shown below are 19 T cell receptor beta chains from a single sample sequenced in a study of identical twins. TCRdb passed the 5' RACE reads through MiXCR, listing each CDR3 protein once. The sample holds around 960,000 distinct CDR3 sequences; about 12% are singletons and the top ten take around 1.5%. These data also formed part of another study, on yellow fever vaccine responses in identical twins.

The specimen was PBMCs. The receptor set was obtained from a woman aged 18-29 years in good health.

V usage is TRBV20-1 and J usage is TRBJ1-4, with 7 bases aligning to TRBD1. Trimming took 6 bases from V and 0 from J; bases not matched to a gene: 7. CDR1 is DFQATT, CDR2 SNEGSKA, per germline (reference sequence). The CDR3 runs to 15 residues. DNA for the CDR3: TGCAGTGCAGGAGGACAGGCAGCAACTAATGAAAAACTGTTTTTT. It translates to CSAGGQAATNEKLFF.

This clonotype has just a few counts. The chain has TRBV12-3 or TRBV12-4 and TRBJ2-3; the D gene is possibly TRBD2 (6 bases). The CDR3 covers 14 residues. Trimming took off 1 base at V and 2 bases at J, with 7 bases between the two ends. CDR3 sequence: CASSLGGDTDTQYF. DNA of the CDR3: TGTGCCAGCAGTTTAGGCGGGGACACAGATACGCAGTATTTT.

The chain joins TRBV6-4 to TRBJ2-2; D gene ambiguous. With 4 bases removed from V and 4 bases from J, the gap between germline ends came to 13 bases. The CDR3 totals 15 residues. Germline lookup yields CDR1 MRHNA and CDR2 SNTAGT. The chain's CDR3 is CASSALGPGTGELFF. The CDR3 bases are TGTGCCAGCAGTGCCCTGGGCCCGGGCACCGGGGAGCTGTTTTTT.

This clonotype was seen only a few times. The chain combines TRBV3-1 with TRBJ1-5; 7 bases are shared with TRBD1. Germline V gene data show CDR1 as LGHDT and CDR2 as YNNKEL (reference sequence). This CDR3 region has 15 residues. V was clipped by 5 bases and J by 1 base; unmatched bases: 5. CDR3 nucleotides: TGTGCCAGCAGCAGCCGGACAGGAAGCAATCAGCCCCAGCATTTT. Residues: CASSSRTGSNQPQHF.

In this sample, this clonotype turned up a few times. V and J are TRBV4-2 and TRBJ2-7; weak D call: TRBD1 (6 bases). Deletions cut 0 bases from V and 6 bases from J, with 18 bases between. This CDR3 has 16 residues. Germline CDR1 is LGHNA and CDR2 is YNFKEQ. The CDR3 DNA reads TGTGCCAGCAGCCAAGAGGTTTGGTCAGGGGACCCCGAGCAGTACTTC. The encoded protein is CASSQEVWSGDPEQYF.

The J gene is TRBJ2-2, the V gene TRBV7-8; D is possibly TRBD1 (7 bases). V lost 5 bases and J 3 bases, leaving 22 bases between the germline ends. Germline CDR1 reads SGHVS; CDR2 reads FQNEAQ. The CDR3 has 18 residues. In nucleotides, the CDR3 is TGTGCCAGCAGCCCCCGGACAGGCCCGGGGGACTACACCGGGGAGCTGTTTTTT. It translates to CASSPRTGPGDYTGELFF. The whole variable domain, remainder taken from reference TRBV7-8 and TRBJ2-2, is GAGVSQSPRYKVAKRGQDVALRCDPISGHVSLFWYQQALGQGPEFLTYFQNEAQLDKSGLPSDRFFAERPEGSVSTLKIQRTQQEDSAVYLCASSPRTGPGDYTGELFFGEGSRLTVL.

The chain uses TRBV7-2 and TRBJ2-5; 11 nucleotides match TRBD2. CDR1 and CDR2 from the germline V gene are SGHTA and FQGNSA. V lost 1 base and J lost 5; bases outside the gene matches: 9. The CDR3 contains 17 residues. The CDR3 DNA is TGTGCCAGCAGCTTAGTTCCGGGACTAGCGGTTCTTGAGACCCAGTACTTC. Translated, it gives CASSLVPGLAVLETQYF.

This clonotype was counted a few times. V is TRBV4-1 and J is TRBJ2-1; 11 bases are shared with TRBD2. J lost 9 bases, V lost 2 bases, and 6 bases had no gene match. The CDR3 is 15 amino acids. Per germline, CDR1 MGHRA and CDR2 YSYEKL. The DNA of the CDR3 is TGCGCCAGCAGCCAACTAGCGGGGGGACTCACTGAGCAGTTCTTC. As protein: CASSQLAGGLTEQFF.

This clonotype came up a few times. J is TRBJ2-1 and V is TRBV20-1, with D perhaps matching TRBD2 (6 bases). V lost 6 bases and J lost 8, with 11 bases in between. Per germline, CDR1 DFQATT and CDR2 SNEGSKA (reference sequence). The CDR3 contains 11 residues. CDR3 sequence (DNA): TGCAGTGCCGGGAGAGGCGATGAGCAGTTCTTC. Translating it yields CSAGRGDEQFF.

This chain joins TRBV29-1 and TRBJ2-3; D is ambiguous. Deletions cut 7 bases from V and 12 bases from J, with 14 bases between. The CDR3 consists of 10 residues. The germline V gene encodes CDR1 SQVTM and CDR2 ANQGSEA. The CDR3 sequence: CSALFRDQYF. The DNA for the CDR3 is TGCAGCGCCTTATTCAGAGATCAGTATTTT.

The rearrangement uses TRBV4-1 and TRBJ1-6; no definite D call. This CDR3 comprises 13 residues. Per the germline V gene, CDR1 is MGHRA and CDR2 is YSYEKL. Trimming shortened V by 1 base and J by 10 bases, and 8 bases separated the two germline ends. This CDR3 is CASSQVGSSPLHF. As DNA, the CDR3 is TGCGCCAGCAGCCAAGTGGGGAGCTCACCCCTCCACTTT.

In this sample, this clonotype turned up a few times. This chain uses TRBV20-1 with TRBJ2-3; 9 nucleotides match TRBD1. CDR1 and CDR2 from the germline V gene are DFQATT and SNEGSKA (reference sequence). The V segment lost 3 bases and the J segment 0 bases; nucleotides outside the gene matches: 16. This CDR3 comprises 19 residues. Here the CDR3 reads CSARSGTGKLDTSTDTQYF. The CDR3, as DNA: TGCAGTGCTAGGTCAGGGACAGGGAAACTTGATACCAGCACAGATACGCAGTATTTT.

This chain connects TRBV5-1 to TRBJ2-1; either TRBD1 or TRBD2 may supply D (5 bases each). Germline V CDR1 and CDR2: SGHRS, YFSETQ. The CDR3 has 14 amino acids. Trimming took 6 bases from V and 5 from J, leaving 15 bases between them. DNA for the CDR3: TGCGCCAGCACCGCCGGGACCCCCCACAATGAGCAGTTCTTC. Translating gives CASTAGTPHNEQFF.

This chain uses TRBV12-3 or TRBV12-4 with TRBJ2-1; no definite D call. There are 12 residues in the CDR3. The V and J ends lost 5 bases and 2 bases respectively, with 4 bases between them. The CDR3 sequence: CASSGTYNEQFF. CDR3 sequence (DNA): TGTGCCAGCAGTGGTACCTACAATGAGCAGTTCTTC.

This clonotype was detected only a few times. The rearrangement links TRBV5-1 to TRBJ2-7; 13 bases line up with TRBD2. Germline V gene sequence: CDR1 SGHRS, CDR2 YFSETQ. The CDR3 is made up of 16 amino acids. V was clipped by 4 bases and J by 0 bases; unmatched bases: 4. CDR3: CASSQGTSGDSYEQYV. The DNA for the CDR3 is TGCGCCAGCAGCCAGGGGACTAGCGGGGACTCCTACGAGCAGTACGTC.

On this clonotype: This sequence may be a read error, since a much larger clone differs from it by one base. This chain uses TRBV7-9 with TRBJ1-1; the D is unclear. Germline V gene lookup returns CDR1 SEHNR and CDR2 FQNEAQ (reference sequence). V lost 2 bases and J 0 bases, leaving 7 bases between the germline ends. The CDR3 length is 14 residues. The CDR3 reads CASSLIQMNTEAFF. The CDR3 DNA reads as TGTGCCAGCAGCTTAATACAGATGAACACTGAAGCTTTCTTT.

This clonotype occurred many times. The chain couples TRBV5-1 to TRBJ1-1; the match to TRBD1 covers 7 bases. Per the germline V gene, CDR1 is SGHRS and CDR2 is YFSETQ. This CDR3 contains 16 residues. Trimming took 3 bases from V and 4 from J; bases not matched to a gene: 12. For the CDR3, the DNA is TGCGCCAGCAGCTCCAGGGCCCTTCAGGGGGTCACTGAAGCTTTCTTT. This codes for CASSSRALQGVTEAFF.

This clonotype was recorded at least ten times. The gene calls are TRBV12-3 or TRBV12-4 and TRBJ1-1; TRBD1 is a possible D gene (5 bases). The CDR3 is 16 amino acids. V lost 2 bases, J lost 4 bases, and 17 bases lay in between. CDR3 sequence: CASSLSAAGGITEAFF. Written as DNA, the CDR3 is TGTGCCAGCAGTTTAAGTGCGGCCGGGGGTATCACTGAAGCTTTCTTT.

This clonotype was picked up many times. The gene calls are TRBV12-3 or TRBV12-4 and TRBJ2-4, with D hard to call. The CDR3 is 14 residues long. Trimming left V 3 bases short and J 2 bases short, with 8 bases between. In DNA, the CDR3 is TGTGCCAGCAGTTTGCTGGCGACCAAAAACATTCAGTACTTC. It encodes CASSLLATKNIQYF.